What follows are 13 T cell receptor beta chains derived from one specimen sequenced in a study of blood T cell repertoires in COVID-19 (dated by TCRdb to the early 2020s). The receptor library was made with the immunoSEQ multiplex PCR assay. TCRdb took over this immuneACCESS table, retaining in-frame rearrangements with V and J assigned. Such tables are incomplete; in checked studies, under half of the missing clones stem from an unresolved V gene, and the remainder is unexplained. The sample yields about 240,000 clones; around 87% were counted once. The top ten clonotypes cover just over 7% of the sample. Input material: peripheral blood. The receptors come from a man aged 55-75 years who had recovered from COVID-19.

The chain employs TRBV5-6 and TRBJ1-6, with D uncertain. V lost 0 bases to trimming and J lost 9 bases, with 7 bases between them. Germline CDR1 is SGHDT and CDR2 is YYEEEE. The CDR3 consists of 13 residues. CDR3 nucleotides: TGTGCCAGCAGCTTGGCCGGGAGTTCACCCCTCCACTTT. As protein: CASSLAGSSPLHF.

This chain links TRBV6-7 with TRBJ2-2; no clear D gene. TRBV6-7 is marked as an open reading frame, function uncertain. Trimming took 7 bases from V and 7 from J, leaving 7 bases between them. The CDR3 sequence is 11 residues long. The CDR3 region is CASNYDGELFF. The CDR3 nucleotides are TGTGCCAGCAACTACGACGGGGAGCTGTTTTTT.

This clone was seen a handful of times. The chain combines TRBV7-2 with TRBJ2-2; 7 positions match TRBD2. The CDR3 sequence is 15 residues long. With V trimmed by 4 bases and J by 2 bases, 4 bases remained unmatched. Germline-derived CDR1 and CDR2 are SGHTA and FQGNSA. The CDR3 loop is CASSYGGTNTGELFF. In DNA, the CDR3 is TGTGCCAGCAGCTACGGGGGGACTAACACCGGGGAGCTGTTTTTT.

The CDR3 sequence: CASSYSLGEQPQHF. The CDR3 DNA reads as TGTGCCAGCAGTTACTCGTTGGGCGAACAGCCCCAGCATTTT. The chain employs TRBV6-2 or TRBV6-3 and TRBJ1-5; D is unresolved. This CDR3 contains 14 residues. V lost 0 bases and J lost 7, with 10 bases in between. Germline CDR1 MNHEY, CDR2 SVGEGT.

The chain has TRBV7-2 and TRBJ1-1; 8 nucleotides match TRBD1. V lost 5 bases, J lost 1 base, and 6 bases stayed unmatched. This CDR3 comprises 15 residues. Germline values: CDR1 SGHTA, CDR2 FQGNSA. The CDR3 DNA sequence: TGTGCCAGCAGCCTGACAGGGGATCCGAACACTGAAGCTTTCTTT. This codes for CASSLTGDPNTEAFF. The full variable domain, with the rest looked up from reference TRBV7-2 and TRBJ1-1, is GAGVSQSPSNKVTEKGKDVELRCDPISGHTALYWYRQSLGQGLEFLIYFQGNSAPDKSGLPSDRFSAERTGGSVSTLTIQRTQQEDSAVYLCASSLTGDPNTEAFFGQGTRLTVV.

CDR3: CASSRKTGSYQPQHF. For the CDR3, the DNA is TGTGCCAGCAGTCGAAAGACAGGGTCGTATCAGCCCCAGCATTTT. V and J are TRBV6-5 and TRBJ1-5; 7 bases line up with TRBD1. The CDR3 runs to 15 residues. The V and J ends lost 5 bases and 5 bases, in that order; junction bases with no gene match: 9. Germline values: CDR1 MNHEY, CDR2 SVGAGI.

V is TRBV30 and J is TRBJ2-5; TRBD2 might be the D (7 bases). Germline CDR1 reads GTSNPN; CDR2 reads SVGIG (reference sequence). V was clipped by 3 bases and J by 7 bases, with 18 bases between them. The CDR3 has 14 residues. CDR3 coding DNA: TGTGCCTGGAGCCCAAGAAGGGGGGGTTGGACCCAGTACTTC. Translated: CAWSPRRGGWTQYF.

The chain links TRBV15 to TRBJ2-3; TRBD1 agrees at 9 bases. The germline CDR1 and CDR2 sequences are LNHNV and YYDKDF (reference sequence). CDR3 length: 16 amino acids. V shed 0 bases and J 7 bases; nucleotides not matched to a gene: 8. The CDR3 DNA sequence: TGTGCCACCAGCAGAGAGCCGGGACAGGGCCCCTATACGCAGTATTTT. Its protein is CATSREPGQGPYTQYF.

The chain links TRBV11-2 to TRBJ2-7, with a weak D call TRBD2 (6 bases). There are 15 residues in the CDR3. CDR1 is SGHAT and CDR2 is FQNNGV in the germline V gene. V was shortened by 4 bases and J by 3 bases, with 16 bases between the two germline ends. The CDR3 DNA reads TGTGCCAGCAGCTACGGCGGGGTCAGGCGCTACGAGCAGTACTTC. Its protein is CASSYGGVRRYEQYF.

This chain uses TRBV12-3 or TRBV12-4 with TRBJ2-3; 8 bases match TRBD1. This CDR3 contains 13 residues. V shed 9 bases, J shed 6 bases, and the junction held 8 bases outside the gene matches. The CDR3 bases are TGTGCCAGTCTTCAGGGGGCCAAGGATACGCAGTATTTT. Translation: CASLQGAKDTQYF.

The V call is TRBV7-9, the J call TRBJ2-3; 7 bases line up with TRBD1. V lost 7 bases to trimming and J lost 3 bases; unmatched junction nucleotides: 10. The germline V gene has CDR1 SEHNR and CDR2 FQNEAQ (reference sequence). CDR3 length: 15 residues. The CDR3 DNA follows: TGTGCCAGCATCACCGGGACAGAGATAACAGATACGCAGTATTTT. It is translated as CASITGTEITDTQYF.

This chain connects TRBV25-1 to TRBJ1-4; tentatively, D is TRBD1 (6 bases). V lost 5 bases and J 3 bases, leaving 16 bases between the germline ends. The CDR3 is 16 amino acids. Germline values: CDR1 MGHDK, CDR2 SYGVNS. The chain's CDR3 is CASSPTGLGANEKLFF. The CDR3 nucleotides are TGTGCCAGCAGTCCAACAGGGTTAGGAGCTAATGAAAAACTGTTTTTT. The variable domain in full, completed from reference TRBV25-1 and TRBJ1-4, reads EADIYQTPRYLVIGTGKKITLECSQTMGHDKMYWYQQDPGMELHLIHYSYGVNSTEKGDLSSESTVSRIRTEHFPLTLESARPSHTSQYLCASSPTGLGANEKLFFGSGTQLSVL.

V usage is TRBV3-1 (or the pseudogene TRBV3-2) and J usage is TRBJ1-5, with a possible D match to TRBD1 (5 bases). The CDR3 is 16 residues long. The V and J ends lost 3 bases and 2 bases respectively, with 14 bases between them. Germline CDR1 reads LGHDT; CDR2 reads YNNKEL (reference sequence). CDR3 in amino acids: CASSHGGREGNQPQHF. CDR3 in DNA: TGTGCCAGCAGCCATGGGGGGAGGGAGGGCAATCAGCCCCAGCATTTT.